A single sample gave rise to the 20 T cell receptor beta chains below, sequenced in a study of Graves' ophthalmopathy and Graves' hyperthyroidism. Amplification from RNA transcripts yielded the TCR beta CDR3 regions. First-round RT-PCR employed HTBI primers, with a second-round multiplex PCR after it. A single record per CDR3 protein comes from TCRdb applying MiXCR to the multiplex PCR reads. The table shows around 1,200,000 distinct CDR3 sequences, with 35% to 40% occurring only once. The sample consisted of peripheral blood or thyroid tissue (not recorded which). The source is an adult man with Graves' hyperthyroidism.

This clonotype was counted once. The chain links TRBV29-1 to TRBJ1-2; the D gene is possibly TRBD1 (6 bases). Trimming removed 7 bases from V and 3 bases from J, with 12 bases in between. Per germline, CDR1 SQVTM and CDR2 ANQGSEA. The CDR3 loop spans 12 amino acids. CDR3 DNA sequence: TGCAGCGGAGAGGACAGCTACTATGGCTACACCTTC. Its protein is CSGEDSYYGYTF.

In this sample, this clonotype turned up many times. The gene calls are TRBV25-1 and TRBJ2-7, with TRBD1 as a possible D gene (6 bases). The V end was cut by 6 bases, the J end by 4 bases, with 16 bases between. CDR3 length: 14 residues. Germline CDR1 MGHDK, CDR2 SYGVNS. The CDR3 sequence is CASSPTGLGYEQYF. CDR3 in DNA: TGTGCCAGCAGCCCTACAGGGCTAGGGTACGAGCAGTACTTC.

This clonotype was recorded at least ten times. J is TRBJ2-7 and V is TRBV29-1; the D gene is possibly TRBD2 (6 bases). Per the germline V gene, CDR1 is SQVTM and CDR2 is ANQGSEA. V was trimmed by 4 bases and J by 0 bases, leaving 13 bases between them. This CDR3 is built from 14 residues. The CDR3 is CSVVGGFDSYEQYF. The CDR3 DNA follows: TGCAGCGTTGTAGGAGGGTTTGACTCCTACGAGCAGTACTTC.

The rearrangement links TRBV7-9 to TRBJ1-4; 7 bases line up with TRBD1. Germline V gene data show CDR1 as SEHNR and CDR2 as FQNEAQ (reference sequence). Trimming at V came to 1 base and at J to 7 bases, leaving 6 bases not matched to a gene. The CDR3 is made up of 15 amino acids. DNA for the CDR3: TGTGCCAGCAGCTTAGTGGGGACAGCGACTGAAAAACTGTTTTTT. It yields the protein CASSLVGTATEKLFF.

This clonotype has a count of ten or more. The chain couples TRBV2 to TRBJ2-7, with TRBD2 matching over 12 bases. After removal of 5 bases from V and 3 bases from J, the junction contained 2 bases not matched to a gene. The CDR3 is 14 residues long. Germline assignment: CDR1 SNHLY and CDR2 FYNNEI. The chain's CDR3 is CASSTSGGLYEQYF. The CDR3 DNA follows: TGTGCCAGCAGTACTAGCGGGGGGCTCTACGAGCAGTACTTC.

This clonotype turned up a few times. The chain joins TRBV20-1 to TRBJ2-2; D is perhaps TRBD1 (6 bases). V lost 0 bases to trimming and J lost 4 bases, with 15 bases between them. Germline CDR1 is DFQATT and CDR2 is SNEGSKA (reference sequence). This CDR3 is 16 amino acids long. The CDR3 DNA reads TGCAGTGCTAGAGATCGGCAGGGGAGTAGCACCGGGGAGCTGTTTTTT. This translates into CSARDRQGSSTGELFF.

V and J are TRBV10-3 and TRBJ2-7; D is unresolved. V lost 0 bases and J 2 bases, leaving 8 bases between the germline ends. The length of the CDR3 is 14 residues. CDR1 and CDR2 (germline): ENHRY, SYGVKD. For the CDR3, the DNA is TGTGCCATCAGTGAGTCATACTTCACCTACGAGCAGTACTTC. Translation: CAISESYFTYEQYF.

This clonotype was seen many times. The rearrangement joins TRBV25-1 to TRBJ2-7; the D call may be TRBD1 or TRBD2 (5 bases each). The CDR3 consists of 14 residues. Trimming pared 7 bases from V and 9 bases from J, leaving 22 bases between. Per the germline V gene, CDR1 is MGHDK and CDR2 is SYGVNS. The CDR3 is CASINARDAGVQYF. DNA for the CDR3: TGTGCCAGCATCAATGCCCGGGACGCCGGGGTGCAGTACTTC.

The table lists this clonotype with a count of one. This may come from a read error, since a much larger clone is one base off. The rearrangement joins TRBV24-1 to TRBJ1-1, with D tentatively TRBD1 (5 bases). The CDR3 has 15 amino acids. Germline CDR1 and CDR2: KGHDR and SFDVKD. CDR3 loop: CASSLGLIVSTEAFF. The CDR3 coding sequence is TGCGCCAGCAGCTTGGGGCTCATAGTGAGCACTGAAGCTTTCTTT.

This clonotype was seen repeatedly, ten times or more. The chain employs TRBV24-1 and TRBJ1-3; no clear D gene. Trimming cost V 2 bases and J 8 bases, with 15 bases left between them. Germline V CDR1 and CDR2: KGHDR, SFDVKD. CDR3 size: 15 residues. CDR3 amino acids: CATSDSGRPGDTIYF. As DNA, the CDR3 is TGTGCCACCAGTGATTCCGGACGGCCCGGGGACACCATATATTTT.

The chain carries TRBV28 and TRBJ1-5; the D is unclear. Trimming shortened V by 2 bases and J by 2 bases, and 7 bases separated the two germline ends. The length of the CDR3 is 14 residues. Germline CDR1 reads MDHEN; CDR2 reads SYDVKM. This CDR3 is CASSLAWRNQPQHF. In DNA form, the CDR3 reads TGTGCCAGCAGTTTAGCTTGGCGCAATCAGCCCCAGCATTTT.

J is TRBJ2-7 and V is TRBV4-3, with D maybe TRBD1 (5 bases). CDR3 length equals 15 residues. CDR1 and CDR2 (germline): LGHNA, YSLEER. V was trimmed by 1 base and J by 4 bases, leaving 14 bases between them. The DNA for the CDR3 is TGCGCCAGCAGCCAAGCTACAGGACCTGATTACGAGCAGTACTTC. Protein product: CASSQATGPDYEQYF.

There are many counts of this clonotype. A much more abundant neighbour one base away suggests this may be a read error. This sequence joins TRBV19 and TRBJ2-2, with D unclear. This CDR3 spans 11 amino acids. V dropped 9 bases and J dropped 1 base, with 3 bases sitting between them. Per the germline V gene, CDR1 is LNHDA and CDR2 is SQIVND (reference sequence). CDR3: CASGNTGELFF. CDR3 coding DNA: TGTGCCAGCGGGAACACCGGGGAGCTGTTTTTT. The complete variable domain, with remaining parts taken from reference TRBV19 and TRBJ2-2, reads DGGITQSPKYLFRKEGQNVTLSCEQNLNHDAMYWYRQDPGQGLRLIYYSQIVNDFQKGDIAEGYSVSREKKESFPLTVTSAQKNPTAFYLCASGNTGELFFGEGSRLTVL.

The rearrangement links TRBV29-1 to TRBJ2-3; a possible D gene is TRBD1 (5 bases). This CDR3 is 13 amino acids long. Trimming took 7 bases from V and 2 from J, leaving 13 bases between them. CDR1 and CDR2 from the germline V gene are SQVTM and ANQGSEA. In DNA form, the CDR3 reads TGCAGCGGCCACAGGAGTTACACAGATACGCAGTATTTT. This gives the protein CSGHRSYTDTQYF.

This clonotype appeared many times. The chain is built from TRBV20-1 and TRBJ1-1; weak D call: TRBD1 (5 bases). The CDR3 contains 12 residues. Per the germline V gene, CDR1 is DFQATT and CDR2 is SNEGSKA (reference sequence). Trimming cost V 7 bases and J 2 bases, with 11 bases left between them. The CDR3 region is CSGTRENTEAFF. The CDR3 bases are TGCAGTGGGACAAGAGAAAACACTGAAGCTTTCTTT.

This clonotype was picked up many times. J is TRBJ1-2 and V is TRBV19; no reliable D call. The CDR3 covers 11 residues. Trimming took off 8 bases at V and 6 bases at J, with 10 bases between the two ends. The germline CDR1 and CDR2 sequences are LNHDA and SQIVND (reference sequence). CDR3 loop: CASGPNNGYTF. DNA for the CDR3: TGTGCCAGTGGACCGAATAATGGCTACACCTTC.

A note on this clonotype: Being one base from a much bigger clone, this may be a read error. This CDR3 is missing its conserved last phenylalanine or tryptophan, likely due to a read error. This chain joins TRBV12-3 or TRBV12-4 and TRBJ1-6, with 9 bases fitting TRBD1. V gave up 4 bases and J gave up 10 bases; unmatched junction bases: 8. The CDR3 consists of 15 residues. Here the CDR3 reads CASSSQGQGLSPLHC. The CDR3 bases are TGTGCCAGCAGTTCGCAGGGACAGGGTTTGTCACCCCTCCACTGT.

Regarding this clonotype: Because the CDR3's place on the DNA is in doubt, the DNA is left out and the CDR3 is given as listed by TCRdb. The chain links TRBV30 to TRBJ1-2; no DNA check was done on the table's D call, TRBD1. The length of the CDR3 is 11 amino acids, counting both ends. Germline assignment: CDR1 GTSNPN and CDR2 SVGIG (reference sequence). The CDR3 here is CAWGAGTANTF.

This clonotype came up a few times. The rearrangement joins TRBV6-5 to TRBJ1-6; no definite D call. The CDR3 totals 17 residues. V lost 2 bases and J 0 bases, leaving 11 bases between the germline ends. Germline CDR1 is MNHEY and CDR2 is SVGAGI. CDR3 bases: TGTGCCAGCAGTTACGACGGGGTGAGCTCCTATAATTCACCCCTCCACTTT. Translating it yields CASSYDGVSSYNSPLHF.

This clonotype was picked up many times. The chain joins TRBV7-9 to TRBJ1-4; a weak D match, TRBD1 (5 bases). The germline V gene has CDR1 SEHNR and CDR2 FQNEAQ (reference sequence). Trimming removed 0 bases from V and 4 bases from J, with 9 bases in between. This CDR3 has 15 residues. The CDR3 reads CASSLAAGSNEKLFF. As DNA, the CDR3 is TGTGCCAGCAGCTTAGCCGCAGGGAGTAATGAAAAACTGTTTTTT.